A selection of T cell receptor beta chains follows, all from one sample in a study of blood T cell repertoires in COVID-19. The table came from immunoSEQ multiplex PCR; TCRdb's copy has only in-frame clones and leaves some out. The repertoire holds roughly 38,000 clones, with around four fifths as singletons. The specimen sequenced was peripheral blood. The receptor set was obtained from a human donor in a cohort sampled during active COVID-19. CDR3s include the opening cysteine and the closing phenylalanine or tryptophan. The D gene is left open where the match is weak. Not every row has a clone size; where given, it reads once, few, many or a size class.

clone size,D gene,V gene,J gene,CDR3 protein,CDR3 DNA
few,.,TRBV3-1/TRBV3-2,TRBJ1-2,CASSPGHQPGGYTF,TGTGCCAGCAGCCCGGGACATCAGCCCGGGGGCTACACCTTC
.,TRBD2,TRBV20-1,TRBJ2-1,CSASRLAGQGEQFF,TGCAGTGCTAGTAGGCTAGCGGGGCAGGGTGAGCAGTTCTTC
.,.,TRBV28,TRBJ1-3,CASSLGAVGNTIYF,TGTGCCAGCAGTTTGGGGGCTGTTGGAAACACCATATATTTT
.,.,TRBV10-3,TRBJ1-1,CAISTQGHDTEAFF,TGTGCCATCAGTACCCAAGGACACGACACTGAAGCTTTCTTT
.,TRBD2,TRBV5-4,TRBJ2-1,CASSLAGTSNEQFF,TGTGCCAGCAGTTTAGCGGGGACGTCGAATGAGCAGTTCTTC
.,TRBD2,TRBV29-1,TRBJ2-7,CSAAASGGADEQYF,TGCAGCGCCGCCGCAAGCGGGGGGGCGGACGAGCAGTACTTC
.,TRBD1,TRBV2,TRBJ1-4,CASSAGGGEKLFF,TGTGCCAGCAGCGCAGGGGGTGGGGAAAAACTGTTTTTT
.,.,TRBV4-2,TRBJ1-2,CASSQTSSYGYTF,TGTGCCAGCAGCCAAACCAGTTCCTATGGCTACACCTTC
.,.,TRBV25-1,TRBJ1-6,CASSEGGKSPLHF,TGTGCCAGCAGTGAGGGGGGAAAGTCACCCCTCCACTTT
.,.,TRBV7-8,TRBJ2-6,CASSFRDTVSGANVLTF,TGTGCCAGCAGCTTCCGGGACACAGTCTCTGGGGCCAACGTCCTGACTTTC
.,.,TRBV19,TRBJ1-1,CASSIDFNTEAFF,TGTGCCAGTAGTATAGACTTTAACACTGAAGCTTTCTTT
.,TRBD2,TRBV7-2,TRBJ2-1,CASSLRGPSGGNNEQFF,TGTGCCAGCAGCTTAAGGGGCCCCAGCGGGGGAAACAATGAGCAGTTCTTC
.,TRBD2,TRBV5-6,TRBJ2-5,CASSSLSAGLARKGETQYF,TGTGCCAGCAGCTCACTAAGTGCGGGACTAGCGAGAAAAGGAGAGACCCAGTACTTC
.,TRBD1,TRBV3-1/TRBV3-2,TRBJ1-2,CASSAWDRGNGYTF,TGTGCCAGCAGCGCCTGGGACAGGGGGAATGGCTACACCTTC
.,TRBD1,TRBV5-5,TRBJ2-2,CASSAGGARTGELFF,TGTGCCAGCAGCGCAGGGGGCGCGAGAACCGGGGAGCTGTTTTTT
few,.,TRBV9,TRBJ2-7,CASSAGTNTYEQYF,TGTGCCAGCAGTGCCGGGACAAATACCTACGAGCAGTACTTC